This T cell receptor beta chain was sequenced in a study of T cells after yellow fever vaccination. The overall study: Preparing low-cell-number fractions relied on SMART-Seq v4 Ultra Low Input.

Germline lookup yields CDR1 DFQATT and CDR2 SNEGSKA (reference sequence). The ends were cut back, 3 bases at V and 13 bases at J, with 18 bases in the middle. The CDR3 runs to 13 residues. It was through 5'RACE template switching that TCR cDNA was made, with a universal primer site and UMIs added. TCRdb used MiXCR to reprocess the 5' RACE reads, holding one entry per CDR3 protein. In the table there are some 390,000 distinct CDR3 sequences, approximately 19% of which are singletons. Notes on the study in general: Highly abundant clonotypes carried over from the bulk population could end up in FACS-sorted repertoires as contaminants.

This clonotype appeared a few times. Its specificity is unknown. This clonotype originated in a man aged 18 to 35 who received the YFV17D yellow fever vaccine. This rearrangement joins TRBV20-1 to TRBJ1-4, with D uncertain. Source: PBMCs, taken before the yellow fever booster vaccination. CDR3 DNA: TGCAGTGCTAGTTACGGGGTCGGGGATATACTGTTTTTT. Amino acids: CSASYGVGDILFF.